These T cell receptor beta chains were read from a single sample in a study of blood T cells in healthy people across ages. TCRdb recomputed calls from the 5' RACE reads with MiXCR, one row per CDR3 protein. The profile shows 540,000 or so distinct CDR3 sequences, 40% to 55% of them singletons. Sequenced material: blood. These receptors were taken from an elderly man in good health. Each CDR3 is given without its conserved first and last residue. Only some rows state a clone size, as once, few, many or a class for expanded clones.

ASSLEKTQY,TRBV7-2,TRBJ2-5,few
SAPTGRYNSPLH,TRBV20-1,TRBJ1-6,.
ASSPGTGSLQETQY,TRBV6-5,TRBJ2-5,few
ASSSQGASPLH,TRBV21-1,TRBJ1-6,few
ASSSVPDSYGYT,TRBV5-1,TRBJ1-2,.
AWRTDRNNEQF,TRBV30,TRBJ2-1,.
ASSQESATGTYEQY,TRBV4-3,TRBJ2-7,.
ASSVSSQSSYEQY,TRBV11-1,TRBJ2-7,many
SAWTGEKLF,TRBV20-1,TRBJ1-4,once
ASSGQGVQPQH,TRBV6-2/TRBV6-3,TRBJ1-5,.
ASSLDGTSGNEQY,TRBV11-3,TRBJ2-5,.
ASSLRSGDFYEQY,TRBV11-3,TRBJ2-7,.
ASSGRGLFSYNEQY,TRBV18,TRBJ2-5,.
ASSPKTGANTEAF,TRBV7-2,TRBJ1-1,few
ASSPHNPSGIGETQY,TRBV7-9,TRBJ2-5,many
ASSQGGTGTYNSPLH,TRBV14,TRBJ1-6,.
ASSEASSRLYGYT,TRBV6-1,TRBJ1-2,.
ASSFMGAGNSPLH,TRBV12-3/TRBV12-4,TRBJ1-6,.
SAHSWEEKLF,TRBV20-1,TRBJ1-4,.
SAIRGYNEQF,TRBV20-1,TRBJ2-1,.
ASSPGSLNTGELF,TRBV21-1,TRBJ2-2,.
ASSSSGTGAFYGYT,TRBV6-5,TRBJ1-2,many
SARVLSGTGFEKLF,TRBV20-1,TRBJ1-4,few
ASSLSPTAVSYEQY,TRBV7-3,TRBJ2-7,.
VSSYSLPSGRAHEQY,TRBV6-5,TRBJ2-7,.